This T cell receptor beta chain was recorded in a study of cytomegalovirus exposure and HLA in healthy donors. This PCR relied on a set of 60 Vbeta primers and 13 Jbeta primers. Using immunoSEQ multiplex PCR, the repertoire was profiled, and TCRdb retains in-frame clones only, with some absent. The sample has approximately 100,000 clones, approximately 72% seen once; the top ten hold 12% to 15%. After removal of 4 bases from V and 1 base from J, the junction contained 8 bases not matched to a gene. Per germline, CDR1 SGHDT and CDR2 YYEEEE. The CDR3 loop spans 18 amino acids. This clone is a singleton in its sample.

This TCR derives from a male donor in good health and CMV-seropositive. The rearrangement links TRBV5-6 to TRBJ2-5, with 15 bases matching TRBD2. Sequenced material: PBMCs. CDR3 sequence: CASSPTLGLAGGQETQYF. CDR3 coding DNA: TGTGCCAGCAGCCCAACTTTGGGACTAGCGGGGGGCCAAGAGACCCAGTACTTC.